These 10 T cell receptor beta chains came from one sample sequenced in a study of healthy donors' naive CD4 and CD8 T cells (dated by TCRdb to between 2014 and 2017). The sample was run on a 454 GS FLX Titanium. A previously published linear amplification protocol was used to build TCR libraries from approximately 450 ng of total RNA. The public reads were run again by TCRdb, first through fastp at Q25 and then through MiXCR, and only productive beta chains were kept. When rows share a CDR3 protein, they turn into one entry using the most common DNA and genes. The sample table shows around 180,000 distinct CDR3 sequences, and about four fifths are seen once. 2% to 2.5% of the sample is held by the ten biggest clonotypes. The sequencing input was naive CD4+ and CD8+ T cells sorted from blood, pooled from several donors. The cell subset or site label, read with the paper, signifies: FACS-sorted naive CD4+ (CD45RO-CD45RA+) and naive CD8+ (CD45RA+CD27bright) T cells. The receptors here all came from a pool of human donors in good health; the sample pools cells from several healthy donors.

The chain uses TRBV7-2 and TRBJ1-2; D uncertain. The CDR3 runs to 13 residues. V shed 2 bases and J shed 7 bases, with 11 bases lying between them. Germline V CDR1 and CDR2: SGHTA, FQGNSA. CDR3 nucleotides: TGTGCCAGCAGCTTAAGGGTTGGCGGTGGCTACACCTTC. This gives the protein CASSLRVGGGYTF.

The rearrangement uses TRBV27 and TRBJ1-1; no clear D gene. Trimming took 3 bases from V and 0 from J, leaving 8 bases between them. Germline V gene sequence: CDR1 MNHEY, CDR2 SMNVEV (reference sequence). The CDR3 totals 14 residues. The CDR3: CASSLRRVNTEAFF. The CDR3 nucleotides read TGTGCCAGCAGTTTGCGGCGGGTGAACACTGAAGCTTTCTTT.

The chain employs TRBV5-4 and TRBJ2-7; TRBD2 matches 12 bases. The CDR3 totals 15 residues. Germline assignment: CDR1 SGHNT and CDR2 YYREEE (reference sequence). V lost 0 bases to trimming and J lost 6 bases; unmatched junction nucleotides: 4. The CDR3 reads CASSLDLAGGSEQYF. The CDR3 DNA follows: TGTGCCAGCAGCTTGGACCTAGCGGGAGGGAGCGAGCAGTACTTC.

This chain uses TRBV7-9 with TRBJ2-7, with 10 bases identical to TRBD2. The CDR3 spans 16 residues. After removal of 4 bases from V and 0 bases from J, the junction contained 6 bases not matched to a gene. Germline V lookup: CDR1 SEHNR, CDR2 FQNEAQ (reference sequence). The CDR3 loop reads CASSSTAGGSSYEQYF. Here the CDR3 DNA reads TGTGCCAGCAGCTCTACAGCGGGAGGGAGCTCCTACGAGCAGTACTTC.

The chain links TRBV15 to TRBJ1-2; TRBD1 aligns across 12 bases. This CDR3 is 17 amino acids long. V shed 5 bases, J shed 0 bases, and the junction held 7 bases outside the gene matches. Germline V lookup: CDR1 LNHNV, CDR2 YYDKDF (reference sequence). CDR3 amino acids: CATSGGTGGLANYGYTF. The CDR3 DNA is TGTGCCACCAGCGGGGGGACAGGGGGCCTCGCTAACTATGGCTACACCTTC.

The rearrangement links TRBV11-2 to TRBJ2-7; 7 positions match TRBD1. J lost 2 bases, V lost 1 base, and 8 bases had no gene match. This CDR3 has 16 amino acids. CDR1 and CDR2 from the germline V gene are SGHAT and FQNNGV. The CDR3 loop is CASSLGAGQGAYEQYF. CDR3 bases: TGTGCCAGCAGCTTAGGAGCTGGTCAGGGGGCCTACGAGCAGTACTTC. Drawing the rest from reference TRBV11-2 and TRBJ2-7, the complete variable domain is EAGVAQSPRYKIIEKRQSVAFWCNPISGHATLYWYQQILGQGPKLLIQFQNNGVVDDSQLPKDRFSAERLKGVDSTLKIQPAKLEDSAVYLCASSLGAGQGAYEQYFGPGTRLTVT.

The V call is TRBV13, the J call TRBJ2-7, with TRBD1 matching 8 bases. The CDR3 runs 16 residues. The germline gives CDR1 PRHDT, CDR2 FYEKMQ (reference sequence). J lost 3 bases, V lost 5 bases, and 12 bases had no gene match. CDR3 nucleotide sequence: TGTGCCAGCAGCCGCCCTTCGACAGGGGCCCACTACGAGCAGTACTTC. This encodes CASSRPSTGAHYEQYF. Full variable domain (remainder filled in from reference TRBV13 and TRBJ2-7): AAGVIQSPRHLIKEKRETATLKCYPIPRHDTVYWYQQGPGQDPQFLISFYEKMQSDKGSIPDRFSAQQFSDYHSELNMSSLELGDSALYFCASSRPSTGAHYEQYFGPGTRLTVT.

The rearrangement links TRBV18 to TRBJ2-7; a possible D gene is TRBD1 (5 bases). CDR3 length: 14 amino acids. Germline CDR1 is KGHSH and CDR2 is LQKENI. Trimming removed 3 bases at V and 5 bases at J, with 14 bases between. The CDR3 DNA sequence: TGTGCCAGCTCACCGATAACAGGTGGCCACGAGCAGTACTTC. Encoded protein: CASSPITGGHEQYF.

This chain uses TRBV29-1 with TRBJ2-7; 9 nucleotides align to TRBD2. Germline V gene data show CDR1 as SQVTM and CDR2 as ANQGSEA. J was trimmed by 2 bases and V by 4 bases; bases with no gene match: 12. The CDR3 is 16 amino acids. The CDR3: CSVGGSGRWNPYEQYF. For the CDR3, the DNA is TGCAGCGTTGGTGGTAGCGGGAGATGGAATCCCTACGAGCAGTACTTC.

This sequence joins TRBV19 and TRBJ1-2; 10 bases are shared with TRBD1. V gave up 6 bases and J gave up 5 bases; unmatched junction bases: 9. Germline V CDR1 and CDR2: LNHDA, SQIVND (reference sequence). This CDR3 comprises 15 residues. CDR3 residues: CASRDRDRGSYGYTF. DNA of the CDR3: TGTGCCAGTAGAGACCGGGACAGGGGATCATATGGCTACACCTTC.